This T cell receptor (beta chain) originates from a study of T cells after yellow fever vaccination. TCRdb called the 5' RACE reads again in MiXCR, with one record for every CDR3 protein. The sample shows 100,000 to 150,000 distinct CDR3 sequences, 7.2% of them seen only once. This clonotype was observed many times. V lost 3 bases and J lost 1, with 10 bases in between. This CDR3 contains 15 residues. In germline, CDR1 is LGHDT, CDR2 YNNKEL (reference sequence). The sequence came from a man between 18 and 35 years old who received the YFV17D yellow fever vaccine. The sample consisted of CD4+ T cells sorted from PBMCs, taken about 49 days after the first yellow fever vaccination. The rearrangement links TRBV3-1 to TRBJ1-3; TRBD1 might be the D (5 bases). CDR3 nucleotide sequence: TGTGCCAGCAGCCATGGAAGGGGTTCTGGAAACACCATATATTTT. Protein product: CASSHGRGSGNTIYF. The full variable domain, rest sourced from reference TRBV3-1 and TRBJ1-3, is DTAVSQTPKYLVTQMGNDKSIKCEQNLGHDTMYWYKQDSKKFLKIMFSYNNKELIINETVPNRFSPKSPDKAHLNLHINSLELGDSAVYFCASSHGRGSGNTIYFGEGSWLTVV.